The T cell receptor (beta chain) under discussion was sequenced for a study of cytomegalovirus exposure and HLA in healthy donors. Notes on the study in general: Presence/absence analyses assumed roughly uniform sequencing depth across donors. Investigators reported about 160 TCR beta chains as tied to cytomegalovirus.

Turning to this clone: Its antigen is as yet unknown.

The study ran its PCR with 60 Vbeta and 13 Jbeta primers. Method: immunoSEQ multiplex PCR; TCRdb's copy keeps in-frame clones and lacks some. Among 100,000 to 150,000 clones listed, 74% were seen once. This CDR3 spans 14 amino acids. Trimming removed 7 bases from V and 3 bases from J; junction bases left unmatched: 7. Germline lookup yields CDR1 LNHDA and CDR2 SQIVND (reference sequence). The gene calls are TRBV19 and TRBJ1-2; TRBD1 agrees at 8 bases. The source material was PBMCs. This sequence was found in a middle-aged man in good health and CMV-seropositive. The CDR3 DNA is TGTGCCAGTAAACCCGGACAGGGCTACTATGGCTACACCTTC. This gives the protein CASKPGQGYYGYTF.